The 6 T cell receptor beta chains in this list originate from one sample, sequenced in a study of blood T cell repertoires in COVID-19. Only in-frame clones appear in the TCRdb table, and some are missing; sequencing was by immunoSEQ multiplex PCR. Altogether over 85,000 clones are present, 75% to 90% being singletons, with the ten largest covering roughly 5.6%. Source material: peripheral blood. Receptors originate from a woman between 45 and 60 years old with COVID-19, enrolled during active disease.

CDR3 DNA: TGTGCCAGCAGTGAAGAGGGGGGGCGCAACTATGGCTACACCTTC. Residues: CASSEEGGRNYGYTF. The gene calls are TRBV6-1 and TRBJ1-2; a possible D gene is TRBD1 (6 bases). From germline, CDR1 is MNHNS and CDR2 SASEGT. CDR3 length: 15 residues. The V end was cut by 1 base, the J end by 2 bases, with 11 bases between.

This chain connects TRBV3-1 (or the pseudogene TRBV3-2) to TRBJ1-1, with TRBD1 identical over 7 bases. V lost 0 bases and J lost 6; bases outside the gene matches: 10. This CDR3 spans 16 amino acids. Germline V lookup: CDR1 LGHDT, CDR2 YNNKEL (reference sequence). In nucleotides, the CDR3 is TGTGCCAGCAGCCAAGACCCGAGGGGGCGGTGGGCTGAAGCTTTCTTT. Protein product: CASSQDPRGRWAEAFF.

The chain is built from TRBV7-2 and TRBJ1-2, with 7 bases aligning to TRBD1. This CDR3 spans 14 amino acids. V gave up 5 bases and J gave up 2 bases; unmatched junction bases: 5. Germline-derived CDR1 and CDR2 are SGHTA and FQGNSA. The CDR3 sequence: CASSLDRINYGYTF. The CDR3 DNA follows: TGTGCCAGCAGCCTGGACAGGATAAACTATGGCTACACCTTC.

CDR3 in DNA: TGCGCCAGCAGCTTGGGGTCCGCGGCAAATAGTAACGGCTACACCTTC. It is translated as CASSLGSAANSNGYTF. The V and J genes are TRBV5-1 and TRBJ1-2, with D unclear. The CDR3 covers 16 residues. The V end lost 0 bases, the J end lost 8 bases, and 20 bases lay between the germline ends. CDR1 SGHRS and CDR2 YFSETQ come from the germline V gene.

J is TRBJ2-3 and V is TRBV4-2; TRBD2 is a possible D gene (6 bases). This CDR3 comprises 15 residues. V shed 6 bases and J shed 0 bases, with 13 bases lying between them. Germline V gives CDR1 LGHNA, CDR2 YNFKEQ. In nucleotides, the CDR3 is TGTGCCAGCAGGGTGGGGGGTCAAAGCACAGATACGCAGTATTTT. Protein product: CASRVGGQSTDTQYF.

V and J are TRBV5-6 and TRBJ2-3; 12 bases line up with TRBD2. V shed 4 bases, J shed 4 bases, and the junction held 16 bases outside the gene matches. CDR3 size: 19 residues. Germline assignment: CDR1 SGHDT and CDR2 YYEEEE. The CDR3: CASSAEGRLAGVSPDTQYF. In DNA, the CDR3 is TGTGCCAGCAGCGCGGAGGGGAGACTAGCGGGGGTGTCCCCAGATACGCAGTATTTT.